The 26 T cell receptor beta chains reported below all come from one sample, sequenced in a study of cytomegalovirus exposure and HLA in healthy donors. The PCR employed 60 Vbeta primers together with 13 Jbeta primers. Clones were read by immunoSEQ multiplex PCR, and TCRdb kept only the in-frame ones, dropping some. The sample has about 160,000 clones; the top ten hold roughly 2%. Sequencing was done on a sample of PBMCs. Every receptor here comes from a man between 25 and 39 years old in good health and CMV-seronegative.

The V gene is TRBV7-2, the J gene TRBJ2-5; maybe TRBD1 (6 bases). The J call may be faulty, since TRBJ2-7 better matches the DNA end. The CDR3 has 14 residues. Looked up from germline, CDR1 is SGHTA and CDR2 is FQGNSA. DNA of the CDR3: TGTGCCAGCAGCTTACGCAGGGGAGTAGACGAGCAGTACTTC. Translation gives CASSLRRGVDEQYF.

V is TRBV28 and J is TRBJ2-1; D not resolved. The germline gives CDR1 MDHEN, CDR2 SYDVKM. The CDR3 extends over 12 amino acids. Trimming left V 5 bases short and J 6 bases short, with 8 bases between. The CDR3 loop reads CASSTVGNEQFF. The CDR3 bases are TGTGCCAGCAGTACCGTCGGCAATGAGCAGTTCTTC. The whole variable domain, filled in from reference TRBV28 and TRBJ2-1, reads DVKVTQSSRYLVKRTGEKVFLECVQDMDHENMFWYRQDPGLGLRLIYFSYDVKMKEKGDIPEGYSVSREKKERFSLILESASTNQTSMYLCASSTVGNEQFFGPGTRLTVL.

The chain combines TRBV27 with TRBJ2-7, with 8 bases aligning to TRBD1. This CDR3 contains 14 residues. V trimming: 5 bases; J trimming: 3 bases; junction bases outside the gene matches: 6. Germline CDR1 is MNHEY and CDR2 is SMNVEV (reference sequence). CDR3 loop: CASSPSRGLYEQYF. The CDR3 DNA is TGTGCCAGCAGTCCCTCCAGGGGGCTCTACGAGCAGTACTTC.

The chain couples TRBV7-3 to TRBJ2-3, with D possibly matching TRBD1 (5 bases). Trimming shortened V by 8 bases and J by 1 base, and 13 bases separated the two germline ends. Germline CDR1 and CDR2: SGHTA and FQGTGA. CDR3 size: 14 residues. CDR3 protein: CASGTGSGTDTQYF. CDR3 coding DNA: TGTGCCAGCGGCACAGGTTCAGGCACAGATACGCAGTATTTT.

This chain uses TRBV9 with TRBJ2-7; 7 bases line up with TRBD2. The CDR3 length is 19 residues. Unmatched junction bases numbered 15, after V lost 0 bases and J lost 0 bases. CDR1 is SGDLS, CDR2 YYNGEE, per germline. This CDR3 reads CASSVGSIMWGGSSYEQYF. CDR3 in DNA: TGTGCCAGCAGCGTAGGCTCAATCATGTGGGGGGGGAGCTCCTACGAGCAGTACTTC. Drawing the rest from reference TRBV9 and TRBJ2-7, the complete variable domain is DSGVTQTPKHLITATGQRVTLRCSPRSGDLSVYWYQQSLDQGLQFLIQYYNGEERAKGNILERFSAQQFPDLHSELNLSSLELGDSALYFCASSVGSIMWGGSSYEQYFGPGTRLTVT.

The chain carries TRBV19 and TRBJ1-4, with D possibly matching TRBD1 (5 bases). The CDR3 covers 15 residues. V shed 1 base and J shed 3 bases, with 9 bases lying between them. Germline V gives CDR1 LNHDA, CDR2 SQIVND (reference sequence). CDR3 DNA: TGTGCCAGTAGTATAGGGTTCAGGGCTAATGAAAAACTGTTTTTT. Protein product: CASSIGFRANEKLFF.

V and J are TRBV7-9 and TRBJ2-7; 7 positions agree with TRBD2. J gave up 2 bases and V 4 bases, and 5 bases lay outside the gene matches. CDR1 SEHNR and CDR2 FQNEAQ come from the germline V gene (reference sequence). The CDR3 length is 14 residues. The CDR3 loop reads CASSWGGATYEQYF. CDR3 coding DNA: TGTGCCAGCAGCTGGGGGGGAGCAACCTACGAGCAGTACTTC.

The chain is built from TRBV14 and TRBJ1-5, with D possibly matching TRBD1 (6 bases). This CDR3 contains 13 residues. V was pared by 8 bases and J by 7 bases, with 15 bases between. The germline V gene has CDR1 SGHDN and CDR2 FVKESK. CDR3 sequence reads: CASSLGAGQPQHF. The CDR3 region has the DNA TGTGCCAGCTCCTTGGGGGCAGGGCAGCCCCAGCATTTT.

The genes are TRBV11-2 and TRBJ2-6; D might be TRBD1 (5 bases). CDR1 and CDR2 (germline): SGHAT, FQNNGV. There are 17 residues in the CDR3. With 5 bases removed from V and 0 bases from J, the gap between germline ends came to 14 bases. CDR3 sequence: CASSHLQGSSGANVLTF. The DNA of the CDR3 is TGTGCCAGCAGCCACTTGCAGGGATCCTCTGGGGCCAACGTCCTGACTTTC.

This chain uses TRBV6-1 with TRBJ2-7, with 14 bases identical to TRBD2. After removal of 3 bases from V and 4 bases from J, the junction contained 2 bases not matched to a gene. Germline V lookup: CDR1 MNHNS, CDR2 SASEGT. This CDR3 is built from 15 residues. CDR3 sequence reads: CASSDRLAGGYEQYF. The CDR3 DNA reads TGTGCCAGCAGTGACCGACTAGCGGGAGGGTACGAGCAGTACTTC.

The CDR3 loop reads CASSIGGQHQETQYF. The CDR3 DNA follows: TGTGCCAGCAGCATTGGGGGACAGCACCAAGAGACCCAGTACTTC. This chain joins TRBV7-9 and TRBJ2-5; 7 bases map to TRBD1. The CDR3 spans 15 residues. Germline V gene sequence: CDR1 SEHNR, CDR2 FQNEAQ (reference sequence). The V and J ends lost 5 bases and 0 bases, in that order; junction bases with no gene match: 6.

The chain joins TRBV7-2 to TRBJ1-6; 11 nucleotides align to TRBD1. The CDR3 extends over 15 amino acids. With 4 bases clipped from V and 8 bases from J, the junction kept 4 bases outside the gene matches. CDR1 is SGHTA, CDR2 FQGNSA, per germline. The CDR3 spells CASSSDRGLDSPLHF. CDR3 nucleotide sequence: TGTGCCAGCAGCTCGGACAGGGGGCTTGATTCACCCCTCCACTTT.

This chain uses TRBV4-2 with TRBJ1-5; TRBD1 aligns across 10 bases. Germline-derived CDR1 and CDR2 are LGHNA and YNFKEQ. There are 15 residues in the CDR3. The V gene end was trimmed by 4 bases and the J gene end by 5 bases; junction bases not matched to a gene: 5. For the CDR3, the DNA is TGTGCCAGCAGCCGGCCCGGGACAGGGGATCAGCCCCAGCATTTT. It is translated as CASSRPGTGDQPQHF.

The chain joins TRBV5-1 to TRBJ2-5, with D tentatively TRBD1 (5 bases). CDR1 is SGHRS, CDR2 YFSETQ, per germline. V dropped 0 bases and J dropped 0 bases, with 6 bases sitting between them. The CDR3 runs to 14 residues. The DNA for the CDR3 is TGCGCCAGCAGCTTGGCAGGGTACCAAGAGACCCAGTACTTC. It codes for CASSLAGYQETQYF.

This chain uses TRBV10-3 with TRBJ2-2; weak D call: TRBD2 (7 bases). V lost 10 bases, J lost 2 bases, and 14 bases lay in between. The germline V gene has CDR1 ENHRY and CDR2 SYGVKD. This CDR3 region has 14 residues. CDR3 DNA sequence: TGTGCCACCCGGGGGGCTGGTAACACCGGGGAGCTGTTTTTT. Its protein is CATRGAGNTGELFF.

The J gene is TRBJ1-2, the V gene TRBV7-3, with TRBD1 matching 8 bases. J lost 4 bases, V lost 6 bases, and 10 bases had no gene match. CDR3 length: 15 residues. Germline V lookup: CDR1 SGHTA, CDR2 FQGTGA. The chain's CDR3 is CASSPGGQGSYGYTF. The CDR3 bases are TGTGCCAGCAGTCCCGGTGGACAGGGAAGCTATGGCTACACCTTC.

The chain is built from TRBV7-9 and TRBJ2-1; 14 nucleotides align to TRBD2. Trimming at V came to 4 bases and at J to 9 bases, leaving 5 bases not matched to a gene. The germline V gene encodes CDR1 SEHNR and CDR2 FQNEAQ (reference sequence). This CDR3 spans 15 amino acids. DNA of the CDR3: TGTGCCAGCAGCTCGACTAGCGGGAGGGGGGGTGAGCAGTTCTTC. Translated: CASSSTSGRGGEQFF.

V is TRBV7-6 and J is TRBJ2-1, with 8 bases matching TRBD2. The V segment lost 4 bases and the J segment 3 bases; nucleotides outside the gene matches: 5. The V gene's germline CDR1 is SGHVS and CDR2 FNYEAQ. The CDR3 consists of 15 residues. CDR3 sequence reads: CASSSSGSVYNEQFF. CDR3 nucleotides: TGTGCCAGCAGCTCAAGCGGGAGCGTCTACAATGAGCAGTTCTTC. Complete variable domain (other parts from reference TRBV7-6 and TRBJ2-1): GAGVSQSPRYKVTKRGQDVALRCDPISGHVSLYWYRQALGQGPEFLTYFNYEAQQDKSGLPNDRFSAERPEGSISTLTIQRTEQRDSAMYRCASSSSGSVYNEQFFGPGTRLTVL.

The chain uses TRBV11-1 and TRBJ2-7; TRBD2 matches at 8 bases. The V gene's germline CDR1 is SGHAT and CDR2 FQDESV (reference sequence). CDR3 size: 14 residues. Trimming took 5 bases from V and 2 from J; bases not matched to a gene: 5. CDR3 sequence: CASSRAGDPYEQYF. CDR3 coding DNA: TGTGCCAGCAGCCGAGCGGGAGACCCCTACGAGCAGTACTTC.

V and J are TRBV5-5 and TRBJ2-2, with 8 nucleotides matching TRBD2. Germline-derived CDR1 and CDR2 are SGHKS and YYEKEE (reference sequence). The CDR3 length is 16 residues. V was clipped by 3 bases and J by 1 base; unmatched bases: 5. The CDR3 here is CASSSPSGRNTGELFF. For the CDR3, the DNA is TGTGCCAGCAGCTCCCCCAGCGGGAGGAACACCGGGGAGCTGTTTTTT.

The chain combines TRBV7-9 with TRBJ2-3; TRBD2 matches 10 bases. Trimming removed 3 bases from V and 4 bases from J; junction bases left unmatched: 7. CDR1 and CDR2 from the germline V gene are SEHNR and FQNEAQ (reference sequence). This CDR3 region has 16 residues. This CDR3 reads CASSFLAGVGADTQYF. CDR3 nucleotide sequence: TGTGCCAGCAGCTTTCTAGCGGGAGTGGGGGCAGATACGCAGTATTTT.

The chain carries TRBV5-4 and TRBJ2-3; 7 bases line up with TRBD2. The CDR3 has 16 residues. Germline V gene lookup returns CDR1 SGHNT and CDR2 YYREEE (reference sequence). V gave up 6 bases and J gave up 4 bases; unmatched junction bases: 14. This chain's CDR3 is CASNPSSGEIPDTQYF. The DNA for the CDR3 is TGTGCCAGCAATCCCTCCAGCGGGGAAATACCAGATACGCAGTATTTT. Complete variable domain (other parts from reference TRBV5-4 and TRBJ2-3): ETGVTQSPTHLIKTRGQQVTLRCSSQSGHNTVSWYQQALGQGPQFIFQYYREEENGRGNFPPRFSGLQFPNYSSELNVNALELDDSALYLCASNPSSGEIPDTQYFGPGTRLTVL.

The J gene is TRBJ2-5, the V gene TRBV7-2, with 7 nucleotides matching TRBD1. The CDR3 runs 16 residues. The V segment lost 3 bases and the J segment 4 bases; nucleotides outside the gene matches: 11. In germline, CDR1 is SGHTA, CDR2 FQGNSA. The CDR3 DNA reads TGTGCCAGCAGCTTCGTAGGGGGCGCCGGTGGAGAGACCCAGTACTTC. Protein: CASSFVGGAGGETQYF. The full variable domain, with the rest looked up from reference TRBV7-2 and TRBJ2-5, is GAGVSQSPSNKVTEKGKDVELRCDPISGHTALYWYRQSLGQGLEFLIYFQGNSAPDKSGLPSDRFSAERTGGSVSTLTIQRTQQEDSAVYLCASSFVGGAGGETQYFGPGTRLLVL.

The chain links TRBV28 to TRBJ1-2; 7 nucleotides match TRBD1. Germline CDR1 MDHEN, CDR2 SYDVKM. The CDR3 has 14 residues. V shed 6 bases, J shed 4 bases, and the junction held 8 bases outside the gene matches. This CDR3 reads CASSTSTGAYGYTF. Here the CDR3 DNA reads TGTGCCAGCAGCACCTCCACAGGGGCCTATGGCTACACCTTC.

This chain connects TRBV12-5 to TRBJ1-5, with a possible D match to TRBD1 (5 bases). V was shortened by 3 bases and J by 2 bases, with 11 bases between the two germline ends. The CDR3 spans 15 residues. Germline V gives CDR1 LGHNT, CDR2 FRNRAP. The CDR3 coding sequence is TGTGCTAGTGGTTTCCAGGGTTACCGCAATCAGCCCCAGCATTTT. Translating gives CASGFQGYRNQPQHF.

The V call is TRBV4-1, the J call TRBJ2-3; 11 positions agree with TRBD2. This CDR3 contains 22 residues. Germline V gives CDR1 MGHRA, CDR2 YSYEKL. V lost 0 bases and J lost 1; bases outside the gene matches: 18. The CDR3 nucleotides are TGCGCCAGCAGCCAAGAAACAGGGACCGTAGCGGGAGGGCCGTTAGGCACAGATACGCAGTATTTT. This sequence encodes CASSQETGTVAGGPLGTDTQYF.